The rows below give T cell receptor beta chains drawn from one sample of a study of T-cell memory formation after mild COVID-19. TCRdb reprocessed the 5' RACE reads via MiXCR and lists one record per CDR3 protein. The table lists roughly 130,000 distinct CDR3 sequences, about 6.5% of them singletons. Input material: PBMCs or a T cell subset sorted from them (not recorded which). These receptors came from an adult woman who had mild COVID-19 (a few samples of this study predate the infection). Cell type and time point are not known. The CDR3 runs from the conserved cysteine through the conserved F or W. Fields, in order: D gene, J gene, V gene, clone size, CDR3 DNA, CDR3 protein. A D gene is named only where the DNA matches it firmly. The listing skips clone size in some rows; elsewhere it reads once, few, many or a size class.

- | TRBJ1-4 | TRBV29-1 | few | TGCAGCGTTGCCTGGGATATGAATGAAAAACTGTTTTTT | CSVAWDMNEKLFF
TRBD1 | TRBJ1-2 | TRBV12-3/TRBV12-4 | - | TGTGCCAGCAGTCCCCCGGGGACAGGGGGCAACTATGGCTACACCTTC | CASSPPGTGGNYGYTF
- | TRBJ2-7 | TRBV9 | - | TGTGCCAGCAGCGTGGGGACGGCGGCCGGCGAGCAGTACTTC | CASSVGTAAGEQYF
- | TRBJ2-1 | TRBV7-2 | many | TGTGCCAGCACCCAGCCCGGGGCGAGGAGGGTGAATGAGCAGTTCTTC | CASTQPGARRVNEQFF
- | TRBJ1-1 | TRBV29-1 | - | TGCAGCGTTGAAGGTGGGGGTCGGACTGAAGCTTTCTTT | CSVEGGGRTEAFF
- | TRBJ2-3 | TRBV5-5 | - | TGTGCCAGCAGCTTGGAGGATCGGAACACAGATACGCAGTATTTT | CASSLEDRNTDTQYF
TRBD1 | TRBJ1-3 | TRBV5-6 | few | TGTGCCAGCAGCTTCAAGGACAGGCAAAATTCTGGAAACACCATATATTTT | CASSFKDRQNSGNTIYF
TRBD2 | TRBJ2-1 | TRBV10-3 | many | TGTGCCATCAGTGAGTCGACGTCTAGCGGGCCCTACAATGAGCAGTTCTTC | CAISESTSSGPYNEQFF
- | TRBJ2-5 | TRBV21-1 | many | TGTGCCAGCAGCAAAGGCAGGGGCGCGGGTTTGCGAGAGACCCAGTACTTC | CASSKGRGAGLRETQYF
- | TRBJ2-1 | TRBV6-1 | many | TGTGCCAGCAGTGAGACGACGGGGGCCTGGGATTATTACAATGAGCAGTTCTTC | CASSETTGAWDYYNEQFF
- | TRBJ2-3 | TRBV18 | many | TGTGCCAGCTCACCGGGACCGAGCACAGATACGCAGTATTTT | CASSPGPSTDTQYF
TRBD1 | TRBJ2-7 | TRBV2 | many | TGTGCCAGCAGTGACGGCGGGACAGGGGACGAGCAGTACTTC | CASSDGGTGDEQYF
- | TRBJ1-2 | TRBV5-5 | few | TGTGCCAGCAGCTTGGGCCAGGGGTTCCCCTATGGCTACACCTTC | CASSLGQGFPYGYTF